Listed here are 26 T cell receptor beta chains from one sample, sequenced in a study of beta chain features in type 1 diabetes. Whole-study findings and limits: Patients with Type 1 diabetes showed moderately but significantly shorter TCRB CDR3s in all four CD4+ subsets.

Since all of the isolated RNA was reverse transcribed, expressed TCRB transcripts were what got sequenced. The protocol was immunoSEQ multiplex PCR, while the TCRdb copy is restricted to in-frame clones and leaves out a portion. The table lists 200,000 to 300,000 clones, about a tenth of them singletons, with around 0.017% in the top ten. Antigen specificity for these receptors is unknown. The sequencing sample was made of naive CD4+ T cells from blood. All receptors come from a man younger than 45 with type 1 diabetes.

Note on this clone: The same CDR3 is also encoded by other DNA sequences in this sample. The rearrangement joins TRBV5-1 to TRBJ1-6; D is uncertain. CDR3 size: 13 residues. Germline CDR1 SGHRS, CDR2 YFSETQ. Trimming removed 0 bases at V and 10 bases at J, with 8 bases between. The CDR3 nucleotides read TGCGCCAGCAGCTTGGCAGGCCGCTCACCCCTCCACTTT. Translating gives CASSLAGRSPLHF. Drawing the rest from reference TRBV5-1 and TRBJ1-6, the complete variable domain is KAGVTQTPRYLIKTRGQQVTLSCSPISGHRSVSWYQQTPGQGLQFLFEYFSETQRNKGNFPGRFSGRQFSNSRSEMNVSTLELGDSALYLCASSLAGRSPLHFGNGTRLTVT.

There are a few counts of this clone. The rearrangement joins TRBV2 to TRBJ2-6; unclear D gene. CDR1 is SNHLY and CDR2 is FYNNEI in the germline V gene. The germline V and J ends were trimmed by 7 bases and 8 bases, with 9 bases remaining between them. The CDR3 consists of 12 residues. The CDR3 loop reads CASTQVSNVLTF. As DNA, the CDR3 is TGTGCCAGCACCCAGGTGTCCAACGTCCTGACTTTC.

The V call is TRBV7-2, the J call TRBJ2-7, with 14 nucleotides matching TRBD2. V gave up 5 bases and J gave up 2 bases; unmatched junction bases: 8. Germline loops: CDR1 SGHTA, CDR2 FQGNSA. The CDR3 is made up of 17 amino acids. The CDR3: CASSLIGTSGGAYEQYF. As DNA, the CDR3 is TGTGCCAGCAGCCTAATCGGGACTAGCGGGGGCGCCTACGAGCAGTACTTC.

This clone has just a few counts. The J gene is TRBJ2-3, the V gene TRBV11-1, with D perhaps TRBD1 (6 bases). The CDR3 is made up of 15 amino acids. V shed 2 bases and J shed 4 bases, with 13 bases lying between them. Germline CDR1 and CDR2: SGHAT and FQDESV (reference sequence). The CDR3 region is CASSLRLQGADTQYF. The CDR3 DNA sequence: TGTGCCAGCAGCTTAAGGTTACAGGGTGCAGATACGCAGTATTTT.

The V call is TRBV29-1, the J call TRBJ2-1; 8 nucleotides align to TRBD1. V shed 7 bases, J shed 7 bases, and the junction held 9 bases outside the gene matches. Germline CDR1 and CDR2: SQVTM and ANQGSEA. The CDR3 spans 13 residues. The CDR3 loop is CSAERGQANEQFF. In nucleotides, the CDR3 is TGCAGCGCCGAACGGGGACAGGCGAATGAGCAGTTCTTC.

This clone was seen a handful of times. The chain combines TRBV9 with TRBJ2-3; 12 positions agree with TRBD2. This CDR3 is 16 amino acids long. CDR1 and CDR2 from the germline V gene are SGDLS and YYNGEE. V was pared by 2 bases and J by 5 bases, with 6 bases of the junction left unmatched. CDR3 bases: TGTGCCAGCAGCGTTCTAGCGGGGGGGCCAGGAGATACGCAGTATTTT. Translating it yields CASSVLAGGPGDTQYF.

This clone has just a few counts. The chain links TRBV5-1 to TRBJ1-2; 7 positions match TRBD1. The junction had 3 bases not matched to a gene; V was cut back by 0 bases and J by 4 bases. From germline, CDR1 is SGHRS and CDR2 YFSETQ. This CDR3 comprises 14 residues. DNA of the CDR3: TGCGCCAGCAGCTTGGGGGGACAGCTCTATGGCTACACCTTC. It codes for CASSLGGQLYGYTF.

This chain links TRBV2 with TRBJ1-1, with D maybe TRBD1 (5 bases). V was shortened by 6 bases and J by 4 bases, with 18 bases between the two germline ends. The CDR3 extends over 15 amino acids. The V gene's germline CDR1 is SNHLY and CDR2 FYNNEI. The CDR3 loop reads CASRPDTALGTEAFF. In nucleotides, the CDR3 is TGTGCCAGCAGGCCGGACACAGCTTTGGGCACTGAAGCTTTCTTT.

The chain carries TRBV12-5 and TRBJ2-4; D unresolved. The CDR3 contains 11 residues. From germline, CDR1 is LGHNT and CDR2 FRNRAP. Between the trimmed V and J ends, which lost 6 bases and 4 bases, there was a span of 4 bases. The CDR3 nucleotides read TGTGCTAGTGGACTGAAAAACATTCAGTACTTC. It yields the protein CASGLKNIQYF.

This chain connects TRBV6-6 to TRBJ1-6, with D perhaps matching TRBD1 (6 bases). Between the trimmed V and J ends, which lost 0 bases and 3 bases, there was a span of 9 bases. The V gene's germline CDR1 is MNHNY and CDR2 SVGAGI (reference sequence). The CDR3 covers 16 residues. The CDR3 region has the DNA TGTGCCAGCAGTTACTCCGGGACACACTATAATTCACCCCTCCACTTT. This encodes CASSYSGTHYNSPLHF.

This clone was observed a few times. The DNA of the CDR3 is TGTGCCAGCAGCCCCGGAGGGCGGGAGACCCAGTACTTC. Translation gives CASSPGGRETQYF. The chain has TRBV7-3 and TRBJ2-5; maybe TRBD2 (6 bases). CDR1 and CDR2 from the germline V gene are SGHTA and FQGTGA. The CDR3 has 13 residues. The ends were cut back, 5 bases at V and 5 bases at J, with 12 bases in the middle.

This clone was detected only a few times. The V gene is TRBV2, the J gene TRBJ1-1, with D possibly TRBD1 on 5 matching bases. Trimming removed 2 bases from V and 1 base from J, with 11 bases in between. The CDR3 sequence is 15 residues long. The germline V gene encodes CDR1 SNHLY and CDR2 FYNNEI. CDR3: CASSEQGGENTEAFF. CDR3 bases: TGTGCCAGCAGTGAACAAGGAGGGGAGAACACTGAAGCTTTCTTT.

The chain employs TRBV9 and TRBJ2-3; 10 bases line up with TRBD2. With V trimmed by 0 bases and J by 1 base, 2 bases remained unmatched. This CDR3 has 16 residues. Per germline, CDR1 SGDLS and CDR2 YYNGEE. The CDR3 bases are TGTGCCAGCAGCGTAGCCGGGACTAGCGGCACAGATACGCAGTATTTT. Translation: CASSVAGTSGTDTQYF.

In its sample, this clone was seen a few times. The rearrangement joins TRBV11-1 to TRBJ2-3; D possibly corresponds to TRBD2 (6 bases). V was pared by 4 bases and J by 0 bases, with 20 bases between. The V gene's germline CDR1 is SGHAT and CDR2 FQDESV (reference sequence). CDR3 length: 18 residues. The CDR3 DNA follows: TGTGCCAGCAGCTCCCCTAGGGTAGCGGACCGTAGCACAGATACGCAGTATTTT. This sequence encodes CASSSPRVADRSTDTQYF.

This clone showed up just a few times. V is TRBV19 and J is TRBJ1-5; 8 nucleotides agree with TRBD1. Per germline, CDR1 LNHDA and CDR2 SQIVND (reference sequence). The CDR3 extends over 13 amino acids. J lost 7 bases, V lost 5 bases, and 4 bases had no gene match. The CDR3 DNA is TGTGCCAGTAGTCCACAGGGGGGACAGCCCCAGCATTTT. As protein: CASSPQGGQPQHF. Looking up the rest from reference TRBV19 and TRBJ1-5 gives the full variable domain: DGGITQSPKYLFRKEGQNVTLSCEQNLNHDAMYWYRQDPGQGLRLIYYSQIVNDFQKGDIAEGYSVSREKKESFPLTVTSAQKNPTAFYLCASSPQGGQPQHFGDGTRLSIL.

This clone appeared a few times. The V call is TRBV7-2, the J call TRBJ2-2; 8 bases fit TRBD2. CDR1 is SGHTA and CDR2 is FQGNSA in the germline V gene. V was pared by 5 bases and J by 1 base, with 3 bases of the junction left unmatched. CDR3 size: 15 residues. The CDR3 here is CASSTGLGNTGELFF. CDR3 nucleotides: TGTGCCAGCAGCACGGGACTAGGGAACACCGGGGAGCTGTTTTTT. Filled out from reference TRBV7-2 and TRBJ2-2, the complete variable domain reads GAGVSQSPSNKVTEKGKDVELRCDPISGHTALYWYRQSLGQGLEFLIYFQGNSAPDKSGLPSDRFSAERTGGSVSTLTIQRTQQEDSAVYLCASSTGLGNTGELFFGEGSRLTVL.

This clone was seen repeatedly, ten times or more. This chain connects TRBV4-3 to TRBJ2-1, with D possibly TRBD2 on 6 matching bases. V lost 1 base, J lost 14 bases, and 9 bases lay in between. This CDR3 contains 11 residues. Germline loops: CDR1 LGHNA, CDR2 YSLEER. The CDR3 DNA reads as TGCGCCAGCAGCCAAGGGGACTCGAAGTTCTTC. Its protein product is CASSQGDSKFF.

This clone was seen a handful of times. The gene calls are TRBV9 and TRBJ1-1; the D gene is possibly TRBD1 (6 bases). This CDR3 has 14 amino acids. V was shortened by 1 base and J by 3 bases, with 10 bases between the two germline ends. The germline gives CDR1 SGDLS, CDR2 YYNGEE. CDR3 bases: TGTGCCAGCAGCGTAAATCCAGGGGACACTGAAGCTTTCTTT. Translation gives CASSVNPGDTEAFF.

A few counts support this clone. The V gene is TRBV15, the J gene TRBJ2-1, with a possible D match to TRBD1 (6 bases). Looked up from germline, CDR1 is LNHNV and CDR2 is YYDKDF (reference sequence). This CDR3 is 12 amino acids long. V was shortened by 4 bases and J by 9 bases, with 10 bases between the two germline ends. CDR3 residues: CATSKQGFEQFF. DNA for the CDR3: TGTGCCACCAGCAAACAGGGTTTTGAGCAGTTCTTC.

J is TRBJ2-1 and V is TRBV5-1, with 13 bases lining up with TRBD2. Germline-derived CDR1 and CDR2 are SGHRS and YFSETQ. This CDR3 region has 16 residues. The V segment lost 5 bases and the J segment 10 bases; nucleotides outside the gene matches: 12. Here the CDR3 DNA reads TGCGCCAGCAGTCCCACTAGCGGGGGGGCTCTAAAAGAGCAGTTCTTC. Amino acids: CASSPTSGGALKEQFF.

The sample holds a few counts of this clone. The chain has TRBV18 and TRBJ2-7; D gene ambiguous. The germline V gene encodes CDR1 KGHSH and CDR2 LQKENI. The CDR3 is 14 amino acids. Trimming took 4 bases from V and 1 from J, leaving 11 bases between them. CDR3 DNA: TGTGCCAGCTCACAGTCAGAGCGTTCCTACGAGCAGTACTTC. Protein sequence: CASSQSERSYEQYF.

There are a few counts of this clone. V is TRBV5-4 and J is TRBJ2-2; possible D gene TRBD2, 5 bases. This CDR3 has 12 amino acids. The germline V gene encodes CDR1 SGHNT and CDR2 YYREEE (reference sequence). V was shortened by 3 bases and J by 8 bases, with 8 bases between the two germline ends. This CDR3 is CASSSRGGELFF. Written as DNA, the CDR3 is TGTGCCAGCAGCTCCCGGGGAGGGGAGCTGTTTTTT.

This clone has more than one count but fewer than ten. The V and J genes are TRBV20-1 and TRBJ2-1; a possible D gene is TRBD1 (5 bases). Germline V CDR1 and CDR2: DFQATT, SNEGSKA (reference sequence). The CDR3 consists of 10 residues. This chain's CDR3 is CSSGSFEQFF. The CDR3 DNA reads as TGCAGCTCAGGGTCTTTTGAGCAGTTCTTC.

The genes are TRBV5-1 and TRBJ1-1, with a weak D call TRBD1 (6 bases). The CDR3 sequence is 11 residues long. The V gene's germline CDR1 is SGHRS and CDR2 YFSETQ. Trimming removed 2 bases at V and 7 bases at J, with 6 bases between. CDR3 DNA sequence: TGCGCCAGCAGCTTACAGGGTGAAGCTTTCTTT. Its translation is CASSLQGEAFF.

This chain links TRBV19 with TRBJ1-1; 7 bases match TRBD1. The CDR3 covers 13 residues. J was trimmed by 4 bases and V by 7 bases; bases with no gene match: 6. Germline lookup yields CDR1 LNHDA and CDR2 SQIVND (reference sequence). CDR3 DNA sequence: TGTGCCAGTATAAAGGACAGGTCCACTGAAGCTTTCTTT. Protein: CASIKDRSTEAFF.

This chain links TRBV7-3 with TRBJ2-3; weak D call: TRBD2 (6 bases). Germline CDR1 SGHTA, CDR2 FQGTGA. The CDR3 consists of 14 residues. The V end lost 5 bases, the J end lost 2 bases, and 11 bases lay between the germline ends. DNA for the CDR3: TGTGCCAGCAGCCCCGGCGGGATCACAGATACGCAGTATTTT. It codes for CASSPGGITDTQYF.